Each of the 18 T cell receptor beta chains below was sequenced from the same sample in a study of T cell responses to AZD1222 COVID-19 vaccine. Using immunoSEQ multiplex PCR, the repertoire was profiled, and TCRdb retains in-frame clones only, with some absent. The sample has 60,000 to 80,000 clones; roughly 90% are singletons. Sequenced here: peripheral blood, sampled on day 0 of AZD1222 vaccination. The source of these receptors is an adult in good health.

The rearrangement joins TRBV19 to TRBJ2-7, with 11 bases matching TRBD2. V lost 10 bases to trimming and J lost 6 bases; unmatched junction nucleotides: 20. CDR1 is LNHDA, CDR2 SQIVND, per germline (reference sequence). CDR3 size: 17 residues. CDR3 sequence: CATSRRGRGGTSGEQYF. DNA for the CDR3: TGTGCCACTTCGAGAAGGGGGCGCGGCGGGACTAGCGGCGAGCAGTACTTC.

The rearrangement joins TRBV7-6 to TRBJ2-2; 9 bases are shared with TRBD1. J lost 0 bases, V lost 10 bases, and 3 bases had no gene match. In germline, CDR1 is SGHVS, CDR2 FNYEAQ. This CDR3 contains 14 residues. DNA of the CDR3: TGTGCCACCCGACAGGGGGCGAACACCGGGGAGCTGTTTTTT. Translation: CATRQGANTGELFF. Full variable domain (remainder filled in from reference TRBV7-6 and TRBJ2-2): GAGVSQSPRYKVTKRGQDVALRCDPISGHVSLYWYRQALGQGPEFLTYFNYEAQQDKSGLPNDRFSAERPEGSISTLTIQRTEQRDSAMYRCATRQGANTGELFFGEGSRLTVL.

The rearrangement uses TRBV2 and TRBJ1-1, with D perhaps matching TRBD1 (5 bases). Looked up from germline, CDR1 is SNHLY and CDR2 is FYNNEI. Trimming left V 3 bases short and J 2 bases short, with 10 bases between. The CDR3 runs to 14 residues. The CDR3 sequence is CASSDRAKNTEAFF. CDR3 in DNA: TGTGCCAGCAGTGACAGGGCCAAAAACACTGAAGCTTTCTTT.

In its sample, this clone was seen once. The chain combines TRBV7-2 with TRBJ2-2, with 8 bases that match TRBD1. The CDR3 is 15 amino acids. V gave up 3 bases and J gave up 4 bases; unmatched junction bases: 4. Germline V gene lookup returns CDR1 SGHTA and CDR2 FQGNSA. CDR3 nucleotides: TGTGCCAGCAGCTTTCAGGGGGCACTCACCGGGGAGCTGTTTTTT. Protein product: CASSFQGALTGELFF. Full variable domain (rest looked up from reference TRBV7-2 and TRBJ2-2): GAGVSQSPSNKVTEKGKDVELRCDPISGHTALYWYRQSLGQGLEFLIYFQGNSAPDKSGLPSDRFSAERTGGSVSTLTIQRTQQEDSAVYLCASSFQGALTGELFFGEGSRLTVL.

A few counts support this clone. V gene TRBV27 combines with J gene TRBJ2-7; tentatively, D is TRBD1 (6 bases). This CDR3 has 14 amino acids. V was shortened by 2 bases and J by 5 bases, with 13 bases between the two germline ends. Germline V gene data show CDR1 as MNHEY and CDR2 as SMNVEV (reference sequence). CDR3 nucleotide sequence: TGTGCCAGCAGTTTACACAGGGAAGACCACGAGCAGTACTTC. This sequence encodes CASSLHREDHEQYF.

V is TRBV7-2 and J is TRBJ1-6, with D possibly matching TRBD1 (5 bases). The CDR3 has 14 amino acids. The germline V and J ends were trimmed by 4 bases and 10 bases, with 14 bases remaining between them. CDR1 is SGHTA, CDR2 FQGNSA, per germline. The CDR3, as DNA: TGTGCCAGCAGCTCCGGGACGGCATTCTCACCCCTCCACTTT. Encoded protein: CASSSGTAFSPLHF.

The chain couples TRBV5-4 to TRBJ2-1; 13 nucleotides match TRBD2. The CDR3 sequence is 16 residues long. V was clipped by 4 bases and J by 5 bases; unmatched bases: 6. Germline V gene data show CDR1 as SGHNT and CDR2 as YYREEE (reference sequence). The CDR3 sequence is CASSPTLAGGNNEQFF. CDR3 DNA sequence: TGTGCCAGCAGCCCGACACTAGCGGGGGGGAACAATGAGCAGTTCTTC.

The chain joins TRBV6-1 to TRBJ2-7; D is uncertain. V lost 0 bases and J 1 base, leaving 1 base between the germline ends. This CDR3 comprises 12 residues. Germline V gene lookup returns CDR1 MNHNS and CDR2 SASEGT. CDR3 in amino acids: CASSEASYEQYF. CDR3 nucleotides: TGTGCCAGCAGTGAAGCTTCCTACGAGCAGTACTTC.

The chain recombines TRBV6-5 with TRBJ2-2, with D perhaps TRBD1 (5 bases). Trimming took off 7 bases at V and 4 bases at J, with 10 bases between the two ends. Per germline, CDR1 MNHEY and CDR2 SVGAGI. The CDR3 totals 13 residues. CDR3 nucleotides: TGTGCCAGCAAGGGCCAGGGCACCGGGGAGCTGTTTTTT. This translates into CASKGQGTGELFF.

The chain is built from TRBV27 and TRBJ2-7; D ambiguous. The CDR3 is 11 amino acids. Germline loops: CDR1 MNHEY, CDR2 SMNVEV (reference sequence). Trimming left V 3 bases short and J 3 bases short, with 3 bases between. The CDR3 sequence: CASSFLYEQYF. CDR3 sequence (DNA): TGTGCCAGCAGTTTCCTCTACGAGCAGTACTTC.

This chain uses TRBV5-1 with TRBJ1-1, with TRBD1 identical over 7 bases. Looked up from germline, CDR1 is SGHRS and CDR2 is YFSETQ. The V segment lost 4 bases and the J segment 1 base; nucleotides outside the gene matches: 4. The CDR3 is 14 residues long. The CDR3 nucleotides read TGCGCCAGCAGCGACGGACAGGAGAACACTGAAGCTTTCTTT. Its translation: CASSDGQENTEAFF.

For this clone: This may arise from a read error, as a much more abundant clone is one base away. The chain combines TRBV5-4 with TRBJ2-7, with TRBD2 as a possible D gene (6 bases). Trimming cost V 2 bases and J 2 bases, with 8 bases left between them. This CDR3 spans 13 amino acids. Germline V gene data show CDR1 as SGHNT and CDR2 as YYREEE (reference sequence). The CDR3 region has the DNA TGTGCCAGCAGCTTCAGGACTACCTACGAGCAGTACTTC. Protein sequence: CASSFRTTYEQYF.

In this sample, this clone turned up once. V and J are TRBV5-1 and TRBJ2-1; 8 bases align to TRBD2. The V segment lost 4 bases and the J segment 2 bases; nucleotides outside the gene matches: 5. CDR1 and CDR2 (germline): SGHRS, YFSETQ. The CDR3 loop spans 15 amino acids. As DNA, the CDR3 is TGCGCCAGCAGCCAACGGGGGGGCCCCTACAATGAGCAGTTCTTC. Encoded protein: CASSQRGGPYNEQFF.

This chain joins TRBV19 and TRBJ2-2; 7 bases are a match to TRBD1. The junction had 7 bases not matched to a gene; V was cut back by 4 bases and J by 5 bases. The CDR3 spans 15 residues. Looked up from germline, CDR1 is LNHDA and CDR2 is SQIVND (reference sequence). CDR3 sequence: CASSTHRGGTGELFF. In DNA, the CDR3 is TGTGCCAGTAGTACTCACAGGGGTGGGACCGGGGAGCTGTTTTTT.

The J gene is TRBJ2-7, the V gene TRBV19; tentatively, D is TRBD1 (6 bases). CDR1 and CDR2 from the germline V gene are LNHDA and SQIVND (reference sequence). V was pared by 4 bases and J by 8 bases, with 9 bases between. The CDR3 contains 11 residues. The CDR3 DNA sequence: TGTGCCAGTAGTAACACAGGGAAGCAGTACTTC. It yields the protein CASSNTGKQYF.

The V gene is TRBV19, the J gene TRBJ1-3; 7 nucleotides line up with TRBD1. J was trimmed by 4 bases and V by 3 bases; bases with no gene match: 15. Germline V gene lookup returns CDR1 LNHDA and CDR2 SQIVND (reference sequence). The CDR3 covers 18 residues. This chain's CDR3 is CASSIGVRTGGAGNTIYF. CDR3 in DNA: TGTGCCAGTAGTATTGGGGTCCGGACAGGAGGCGCCGGAAACACCATATATTTT.

This sequence joins TRBV19 and TRBJ1-3; D gene uncertain. This CDR3 contains 14 residues. In germline, CDR1 is LNHDA, CDR2 SQIVND (reference sequence). V gave up 7 bases and J gave up 2 bases, with 12 bases separating them. CDR3 region: CASTTTGAGNTIYF. The CDR3 DNA reads TGTGCCAGTACCACCACCGGAGCTGGAAACACCATATATTTT.

This clone was seen only a few times. V usage is TRBV7-9 and J usage is TRBJ2-3, with 13 bases fitting TRBD2. Trimming at V came to 4 bases and at J to 4 bases, leaving 5 bases not matched to a gene. The CDR3 consists of 16 residues. Germline V gene sequence: CDR1 SEHNR, CDR2 FQNEAQ (reference sequence). The CDR3 DNA reads as TGTGCCAGCAGCTCTGGACTAGCGGGGGCCCCAGATACGCAGTATTTT. Translation gives CASSSGLAGAPDTQYF.